What follows describes a single TCR beta chain. Using constant-segment primers, 5'RACE produced TCR alpha and TCR beta cDNA libraries carrying sample barcodes and UMIs. TCRdb used MiXCR to reprocess the 5' RACE reads, holding one entry per CDR3 protein. The top ten hold 3% to 3.5% of the sample, which has fewer than 250,000 distinct CDR3 sequences, 10% to 13% seen once. The sample belongs to a study of T-cell memory formation after mild COVID-19. CDR1 and CDR2 from the germline V gene are WNHNN and SYGVQD (reference sequence). The CDR3 covers 16 residues. With V trimmed by 6 bases and J by 1 base, 10 bases remained unmatched.

The sequence came from a man aged 18 to 29 who had mild COVID-19 (a few samples of this study predate the infection). Cell type and time point are not known. The rearrangement joins TRBV10-1 to TRBJ2-5; 8 bases fit TRBD1. Sequencing was carried out using PBMCs or a T cell subset sorted from them (not recorded which). The CDR3 loop is CASSPGTGHLQETQYF. The CDR3 DNA reads TGCGCCAGCAGCCCCGGGACAGGACACCTCCAAGAGACCCAGTACTTC.